Below, 14 T cell receptor beta chains from the same sample are listed, as sequenced in a study of blood T cell repertoires in COVID-19. Clones were read by immunoSEQ multiplex PCR, and TCRdb kept only the in-frame ones, dropping some. This sample carries 150,000 to 200,000 clones, more than 75% of them seen once, and the ten largest clones take roughly 17%. Material for sequencing was PBMCs or T cells enriched from blood (not recorded which). Receptors were obtained from a woman between 50 and 59 years old with acute COVID-19.

CDR3 residues: CASSWDSSYEQYV. Here the CDR3 DNA reads TGTGCCAGCAGCTGGGACAGCTCCTACGAGCAGTACGTC. The rearrangement links TRBV5-8 to TRBJ2-7, with 7 bases fitting TRBD1. The CDR3 is 13 amino acids. V gave up 3 bases and J gave up 0 bases; unmatched junction bases: 0. Germline CDR1 and CDR2: SGHTS and YDEGEE.

The rearrangement uses TRBV4-1 and TRBJ1-5; possibly TRBD1 for D (6 bases). V was shortened by 2 bases and J by 7 bases, with 15 bases between the two germline ends. CDR1 is MGHRA and CDR2 is YSYEKL in the germline V gene. The CDR3 spans 15 residues. CDR3 in DNA: TGCGCCAGCAGCCAACAGGCAGACAGGTCCCAGCCCCAGCATTTT. It encodes CASSQQADRSQPQHF.

The chain joins TRBV20-1 to TRBJ2-5; 13 nucleotides match TRBD2. CDR3 length: 18 residues. CDR1 and CDR2 from the germline V gene are DFQATT and SNEGSKA (reference sequence). With 3 bases clipped from V and 2 bases from J, the junction kept 12 bases outside the gene matches. CDR3 DNA sequence: TGCAGTGCTAGTTGGGAGCGGACTAGCGGGGGAGTGCAAGAGACCCAGTACTTC. Protein product: CSASWERTSGGVQETQYF.

This clone occurred once. The rearrangement uses TRBV28 and TRBJ1-2, with 8 bases matching TRBD1. Germline-derived CDR1 and CDR2 are MDHEN and SYDVKM. V lost 5 bases and J lost 10; bases outside the gene matches: 12. This CDR3 spans 14 amino acids. The CDR3 region is CASSARGHGVDYTF. The CDR3 DNA follows: TGTGCCAGCAGTGCCAGGGGGCATGGAGTTGACTACACCTTC.

This sequence joins TRBV18 and TRBJ2-5; tentatively, D is TRBD1 (5 bases). With 2 bases removed from V and 0 bases from J, the gap between germline ends came to 7 bases. Germline V lookup: CDR1 KGHSH, CDR2 LQKENI. The CDR3 contains 14 residues. CDR3 nucleotide sequence: TGTGCCAGCTCACCAGCACAGGACCAAGAGACCCAGTACTTC. This gives the protein CASSPAQDQETQYF. Combining the CDR3 with reference TRBV18 and TRBJ2-5 gives the whole variable domain NAGVMQNPRHLVRRRGQEARLRCSPMKGHSHVYWYRQLPEEGLKFMVYLQKENIIDESGMPKERFSAEFPKEGPSILRIQQVVRGDSAAYFCASSPAQDQETQYFGPGTRLLVL.

J is TRBJ1-2 and V is TRBV7-9, with TRBD1 as a possible D gene (5 bases). Germline CDR1 SEHNR, CDR2 FQNEAQ (reference sequence). V gave up 4 bases and J gave up 5 bases, with 8 bases separating them. The CDR3 contains 12 residues. CDR3 amino acids: CASSSGGYGYTF. CDR3 nucleotide sequence: TGTGCCAGCAGCTCCGGGGGATATGGCTACACCTTC.

V and J are TRBV9 and TRBJ2-6, with D perhaps matching TRBD2 (6 bases). Germline V gives CDR1 SGDLS, CDR2 YYNGEE. Trimming took off 3 bases at V and 2 bases at J, with 9 bases between the two ends. This CDR3 has 15 amino acids. The CDR3 reads CASSARRAGANVLTF. For the CDR3, the DNA is TGTGCCAGCAGCGCAAGGAGGGCTGGGGCCAACGTCCTGACTTTC.

This clone occurred a few times. The CDR3: CASSLMAGGSTDTQYF. The CDR3 nucleotides read TGTGCCAGCAGCTTAATGGCGGGGGGGAGCACAGATACGCAGTATTTT. V usage is TRBV7-8 and J usage is TRBJ2-3; 9 nucleotides agree with TRBD2. From germline, CDR1 is SGHVS and CDR2 FQNEAQ. V gave up 2 bases and J gave up 0 bases; unmatched junction bases: 3. This CDR3 comprises 16 residues. Filled out from reference TRBV7-8 and TRBJ2-3, the complete variable domain reads GAGVSQSPRYKVAKRGQDVALRCDPISGHVSLFWYQQALGQGPEFLTYFQNEAQLDKSGLPSDRFFAERPEGSVSTLKIQRTQQEDSAVYLCASSLMAGGSTDTQYFGPGTRLTVL.

This clone has only a few counts. V is TRBV19 and J is TRBJ1-5; no reliable D call. Trimming left V 6 bases short and J 0 bases short, with 6 bases between. This CDR3 spans 13 amino acids. The germline gives CDR1 LNHDA, CDR2 SQIVND (reference sequence). CDR3 region: CASRVYSNQPQHF. The DNA for the CDR3 is TGTGCCAGTAGGGTCTATAGCAATCAGCCCCAGCATTTT.

As regards this clone: At one boundary the junction diverges from the germline segment, which might be a read error. The chain uses TRBV4-2 and TRBJ2-3; 7 nucleotides match TRBD1. This CDR3 has 16 amino acids. Germline V gene data show CDR1 as LGHNA and CDR2 as YNFKEQ. CDR3 in DNA: TGTGCCAGCAGCCAAGATGAGGGGGCGGCTCTAGATGCGCAGTATTTT. Translating it yields CASSQDEGAALDAQYF.

CDR3 DNA: TGTGCCAGCAGCGGGGACAGGGGCTCATATGAGCAGTTCTTC. Encoded protein: CASSGDRGSYEQFF. V gene TRBV7-9 combines with J gene TRBJ2-1, with 10 positions matching TRBD1. In germline, CDR1 is SEHNR, CDR2 FQNEAQ (reference sequence). V was clipped by 5 bases and J by 8 bases; unmatched bases: 6. The CDR3 extends over 14 amino acids.

CDR3 nucleotide sequence: TGTGCCAGTAGTATAGTTCCAGGGGCTGGCTATGGCTACACCTTC. The encoded protein is CASSIVPGAGYGYTF. The rearrangement links TRBV19 to TRBJ1-2; D is perhaps TRBD1 (6 bases). Germline loops: CDR1 LNHDA, CDR2 SQIVND (reference sequence). This CDR3 has 15 amino acids. With 1 base removed from V and 4 bases from J, the gap between germline ends came to 13 bases. Together with reference TRBV19 and TRBJ1-2, the CDR3 gives the full variable domain: DGGITQSPKYLFRKEGQNVTLSCEQNLNHDAMYWYRQDPGQGLRLIYYSQIVNDFQKGDIAEGYSVSREKKESFPLTVTSAQKNPTAFYLCASSIVPGAGYGYTFGSGTRLTVV.

The V call is TRBV2, the J call TRBJ2-3; 7 bases line up with TRBD2. Trimming cost V 6 bases and J 2 bases; bases outside gene matches: 5. Per the germline V gene, CDR1 is SNHLY and CDR2 is FYNNEI. The CDR3 has 14 amino acids. The CDR3 loop is CASRLAGTTDTQYF. CDR3 bases: TGTGCCAGCAGGTTAGCGGGTACCACAGATACGCAGTATTTT.

In this sample, this clone turned up once. J is TRBJ2-5 and V is TRBV6-1; D possibly corresponds to TRBD2 (5 bases). Looked up from germline, CDR1 is MNHNS and CDR2 is SASEGT. The CDR3 is 15 amino acids. The V end was cut by 1 base, the J end by 1 base, with 10 bases between. The CDR3 is CASSEGVGSQETQYF. CDR3 nucleotide sequence: TGTGCCAGCAGTGAAGGTGTGGGGAGCCAAGAGACCCAGTACTTC.